The clone carrying this TCR beta chain has ten or more counts. The target antigen is unknown. The data stem from a study of Graves' ophthalmopathy and Graves' hyperthyroidism. Study context: Peripheral blood was collected at initial diagnosis, before any treatment. Study-level points and caveats: Most expanded clonotypes in thyroid above 0.001 frequency also showed up in blood.

Scientists amplified the TCR beta CDR3 regions from RNA transcripts. The authors performed first-round RT-PCR with HTBI primers and then a second-round multiplex PCR. TCRdb itself ran the multiplex PCR reads through MiXCR, one entry per CDR3 protein. The table has about 400,000 distinct CDR3 sequences, about 16% seen once; the top ten hold around 1.5%. Ophthalmopathy donors were characterized by moderate-to-severe activity, CAS of at least 3, NOSPECS of at least 4, and duration under 3 months. PBMCs came from 10 ml of fresh peripheral blood. This TCR was sampled from a woman between 18 and 29 years old with Graves' ophthalmopathy. Sequenced input: peripheral blood.

CDR3 DNA: TGCAGTGCTCGCCGGGAGCCAACATGGGAGACCCAGTACTTC. Protein sequence: CSARREPTWETQYF. The V and J genes are TRBV20-1 and TRBJ2-5; the D gene is possibly TRBD2 (6 bases). The CDR3 totals 14 residues. V lost 5 bases to trimming and J lost 5 bases, with 18 bases between them. Germline CDR1 reads DFQATT; CDR2 reads SNEGSKA (reference sequence).